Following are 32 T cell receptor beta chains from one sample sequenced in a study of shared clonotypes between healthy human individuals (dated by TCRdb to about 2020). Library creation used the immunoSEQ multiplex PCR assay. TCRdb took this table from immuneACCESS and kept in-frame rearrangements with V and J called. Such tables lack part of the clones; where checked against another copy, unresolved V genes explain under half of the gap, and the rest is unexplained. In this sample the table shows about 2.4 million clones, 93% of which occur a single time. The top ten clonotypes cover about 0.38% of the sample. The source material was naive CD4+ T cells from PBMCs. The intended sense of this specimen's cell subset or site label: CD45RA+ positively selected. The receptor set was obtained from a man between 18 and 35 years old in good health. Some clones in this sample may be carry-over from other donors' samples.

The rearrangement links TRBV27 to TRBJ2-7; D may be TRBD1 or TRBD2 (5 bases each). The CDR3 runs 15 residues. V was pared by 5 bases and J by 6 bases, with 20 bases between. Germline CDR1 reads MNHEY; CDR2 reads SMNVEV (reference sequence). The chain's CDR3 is CASSPRGRWFAEQYF. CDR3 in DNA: TGTGCCAGCAGTCCCCGGGGACGGTGGTTCGCCGAGCAGTACTTC.

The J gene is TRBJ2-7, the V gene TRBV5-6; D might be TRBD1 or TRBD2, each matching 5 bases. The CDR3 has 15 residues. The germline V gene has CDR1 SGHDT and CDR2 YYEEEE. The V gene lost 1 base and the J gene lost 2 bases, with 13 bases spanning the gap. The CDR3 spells CASSLWDGTPYEQYF. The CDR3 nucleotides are TGTGCCAGCAGCTTGTGGGACGGCACCCCCTACGAGCAGTACTTC. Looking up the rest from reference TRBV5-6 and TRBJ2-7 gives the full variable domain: DAGVTQSPTHLIKTRGQQVTLRCSPKSGHDTVSWYQQALGQGPQFIFQYYEEEERQRGNFPDRFSGHQFPNYSSELNVNALLLGDSALYLCASSLWDGTPYEQYFGPGTRLTVT.

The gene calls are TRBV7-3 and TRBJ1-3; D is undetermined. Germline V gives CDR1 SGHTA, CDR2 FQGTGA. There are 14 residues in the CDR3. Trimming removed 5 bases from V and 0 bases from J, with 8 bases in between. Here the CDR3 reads CASSPAGSGNTIYF. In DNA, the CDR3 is TGTGCCAGCAGCCCGGCCGGCTCTGGAAACACCATATATTTT. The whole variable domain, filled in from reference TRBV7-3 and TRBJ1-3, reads GAGVSQTPSNKVTEKGKYVELRCDPISGHTALYWYRQSLGQGPEFLIYFQGTGAADDSGLPNDRFFAVRPEGSVSTLKIQRTERGDSAVYLCASSPAGSGNTIYFGEGSWLTVV.

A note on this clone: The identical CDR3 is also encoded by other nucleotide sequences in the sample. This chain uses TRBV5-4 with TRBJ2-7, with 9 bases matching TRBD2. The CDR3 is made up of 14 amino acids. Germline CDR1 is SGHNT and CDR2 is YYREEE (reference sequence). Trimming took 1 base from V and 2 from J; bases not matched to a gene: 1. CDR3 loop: CASSLLAGAYEQYF. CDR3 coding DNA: TGTGCCAGCAGCTTGTTAGCGGGGGCCTACGAGCAGTACTTC.

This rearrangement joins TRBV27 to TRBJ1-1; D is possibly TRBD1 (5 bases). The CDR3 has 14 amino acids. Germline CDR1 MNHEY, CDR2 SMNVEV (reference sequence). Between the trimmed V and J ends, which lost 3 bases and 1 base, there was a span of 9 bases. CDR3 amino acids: CASSFNRRNTEAFF. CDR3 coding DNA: TGTGCCAGCAGTTTTAACAGGAGGAACACTGAAGCTTTCTTT.

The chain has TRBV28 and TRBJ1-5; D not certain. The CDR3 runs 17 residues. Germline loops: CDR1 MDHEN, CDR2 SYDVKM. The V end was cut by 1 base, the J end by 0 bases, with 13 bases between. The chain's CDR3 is CASSLSGGRLSNQPQHF. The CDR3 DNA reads TGTGCCAGCAGTTTATCGGGCGGTAGACTTAGCAATCAGCCCCAGCATTTT.

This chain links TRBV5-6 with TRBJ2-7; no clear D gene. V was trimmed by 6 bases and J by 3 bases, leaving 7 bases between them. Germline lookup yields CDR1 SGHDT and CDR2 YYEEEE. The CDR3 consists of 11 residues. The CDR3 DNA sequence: TGTGCCAGCACCAAAAACTACGAGCAGTACTTC. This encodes CASTKNYEQYF.

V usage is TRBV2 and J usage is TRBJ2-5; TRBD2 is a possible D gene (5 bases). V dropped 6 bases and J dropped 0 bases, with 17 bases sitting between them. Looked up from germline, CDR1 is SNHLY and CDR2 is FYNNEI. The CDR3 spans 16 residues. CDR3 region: CASSGTLGSYQETQYF. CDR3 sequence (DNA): TGTGCCAGCAGCGGTACACTAGGATCGTACCAAGAGACCCAGTACTTC.

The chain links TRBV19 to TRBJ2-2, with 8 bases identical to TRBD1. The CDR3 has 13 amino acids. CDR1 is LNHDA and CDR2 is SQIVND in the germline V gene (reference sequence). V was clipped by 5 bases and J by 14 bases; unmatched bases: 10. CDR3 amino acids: CASSQTGARPLFF. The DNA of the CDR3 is TGTGCCAGTAGTCAGACAGGGGCAAGGCCTCTGTTTTTT. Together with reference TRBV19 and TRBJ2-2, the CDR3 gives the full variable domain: DGGITQSPKYLFRKEGQNVTLSCEQNLNHDAMYWYRQDPGQGLRLIYYSQIVNDFQKGDIAEGYSVSREKKESFPLTVTSAQKNPTAFYLCASSQTGARPLFFGEGSRLTVL.

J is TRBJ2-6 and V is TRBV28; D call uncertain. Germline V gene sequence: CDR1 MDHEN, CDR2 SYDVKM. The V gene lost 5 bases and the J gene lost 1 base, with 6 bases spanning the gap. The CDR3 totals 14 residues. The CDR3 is CASSTSSGANVLTF. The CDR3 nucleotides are TGTGCCAGCAGTACCTCGTCTGGGGCCAACGTCCTGACTTTC.

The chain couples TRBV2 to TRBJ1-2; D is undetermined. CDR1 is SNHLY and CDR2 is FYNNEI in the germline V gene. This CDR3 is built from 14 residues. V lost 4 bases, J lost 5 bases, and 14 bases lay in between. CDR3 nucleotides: TGTGCCAGCAGTGCGAACTCAGCAACTTATGGCTACACCTTC. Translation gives CASSANSATYGYTF.

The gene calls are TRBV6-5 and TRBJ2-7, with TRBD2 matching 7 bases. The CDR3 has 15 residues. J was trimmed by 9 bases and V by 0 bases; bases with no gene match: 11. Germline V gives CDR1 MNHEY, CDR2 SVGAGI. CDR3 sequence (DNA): TGTGCCAGCAGTTACTCACTAGCGCCGAATGGGAGGCAGTACTTC. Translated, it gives CASSYSLAPNGRQYF.

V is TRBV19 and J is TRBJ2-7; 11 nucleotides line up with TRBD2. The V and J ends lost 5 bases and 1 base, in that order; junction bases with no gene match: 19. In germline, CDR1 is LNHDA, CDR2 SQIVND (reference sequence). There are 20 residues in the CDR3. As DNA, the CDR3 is TGTGCCAGTAGTGCACACCTCGGACTAGCGGGTGACGAAGGATCCTACGAGCAGTACTTC. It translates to CASSAHLGLAGDEGSYEQYF.

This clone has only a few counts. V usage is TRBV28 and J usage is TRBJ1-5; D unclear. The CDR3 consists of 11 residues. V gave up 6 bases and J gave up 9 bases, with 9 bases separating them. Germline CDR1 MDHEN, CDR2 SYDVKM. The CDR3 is CASSQERPQHF. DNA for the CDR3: TGTGCCAGCAGCCAAGAACGGCCCCAGCATTTT.

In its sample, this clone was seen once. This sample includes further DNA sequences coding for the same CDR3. The CDR3 nucleotides read TGTGCCAGCAGCTTAATGGGACAGGGGACTGAAGCTTTCTTT. Its protein product is CASSLMGQGTEAFF. V usage is TRBV7-3 and J usage is TRBJ1-1; the match to TRBD1 covers 10 bases. The germline gives CDR1 SGHTA, CDR2 FQGTGA. The CDR3 spans 14 residues. V gave up 1 base and J gave up 5 bases; unmatched junction bases: 1.

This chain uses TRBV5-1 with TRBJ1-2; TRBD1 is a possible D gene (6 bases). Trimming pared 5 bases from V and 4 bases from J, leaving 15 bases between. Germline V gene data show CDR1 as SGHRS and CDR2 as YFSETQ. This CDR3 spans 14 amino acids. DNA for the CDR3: TGCGCCAGCAGTTTTATGGGGGCCTCCTATGGCTACACCTTC. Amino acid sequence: CASSFMGASYGYTF. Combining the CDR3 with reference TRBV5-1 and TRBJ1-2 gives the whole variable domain KAGVTQTPRYLIKTRGQQVTLSCSPISGHRSVSWYQQTPGQGLQFLFEYFSETQRNKGNFPGRFSGRQFSNSRSEMNVSTLELGDSALYLCASSFMGASYGYTFGSGTRLTVV.

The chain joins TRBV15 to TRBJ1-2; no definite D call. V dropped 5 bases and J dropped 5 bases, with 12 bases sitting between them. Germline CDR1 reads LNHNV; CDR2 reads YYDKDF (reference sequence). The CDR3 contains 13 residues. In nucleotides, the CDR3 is TGTGCCACCAGCGCCCTGACGGGGTATGGCTACACCTTC. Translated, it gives CATSALTGYGYTF.

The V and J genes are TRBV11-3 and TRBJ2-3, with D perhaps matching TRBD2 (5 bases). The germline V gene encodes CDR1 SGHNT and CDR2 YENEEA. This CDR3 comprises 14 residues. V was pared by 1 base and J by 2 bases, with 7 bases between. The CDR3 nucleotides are TGTGCCAGCAGCTTAGGGCTAGCCACAGATACGCAGTATTTT. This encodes CASSLGLATDTQYF.

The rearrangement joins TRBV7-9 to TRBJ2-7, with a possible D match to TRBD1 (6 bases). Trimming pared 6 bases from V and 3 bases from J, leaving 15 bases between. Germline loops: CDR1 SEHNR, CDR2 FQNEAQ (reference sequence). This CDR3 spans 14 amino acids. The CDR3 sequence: CASRGAGRGYEQYF. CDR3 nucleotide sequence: TGTGCCAGCAGGGGGGCCGGACGGGGCTACGAGCAGTACTTC.

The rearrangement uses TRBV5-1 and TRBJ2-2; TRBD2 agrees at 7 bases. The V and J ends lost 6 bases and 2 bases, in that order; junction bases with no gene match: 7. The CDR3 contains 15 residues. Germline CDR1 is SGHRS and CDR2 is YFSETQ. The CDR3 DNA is TGCGCCAGCACCCCGCGGACTAGAAACACCGGGGAGCTGTTTTTT. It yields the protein CASTPRTRNTGELFF.

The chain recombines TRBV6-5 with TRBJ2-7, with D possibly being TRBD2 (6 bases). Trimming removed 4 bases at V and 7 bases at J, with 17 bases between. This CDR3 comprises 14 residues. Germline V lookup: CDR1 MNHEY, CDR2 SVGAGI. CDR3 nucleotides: TGTGCCAGCAGTTCACCGGCGGGGAGAGGAGAGCAGTACTTC. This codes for CASSSPAGRGEQYF.

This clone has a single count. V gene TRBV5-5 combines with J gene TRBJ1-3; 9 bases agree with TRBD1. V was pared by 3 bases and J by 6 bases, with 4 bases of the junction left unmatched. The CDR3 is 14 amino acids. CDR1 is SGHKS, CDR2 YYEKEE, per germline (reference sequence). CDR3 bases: TGTGCCAGCAGCTCACAGGGGGCAGAAAACACCATATATTTT. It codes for CASSSQGAENTIYF.

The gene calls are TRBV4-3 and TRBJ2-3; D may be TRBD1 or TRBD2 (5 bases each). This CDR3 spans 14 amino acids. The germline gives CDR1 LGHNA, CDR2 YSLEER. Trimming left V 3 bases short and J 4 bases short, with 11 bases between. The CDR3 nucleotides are TGCGCCAGCAGCCAGGTTGGGGGAGCAGATACGCAGTATTTT. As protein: CASSQVGGADTQYF.

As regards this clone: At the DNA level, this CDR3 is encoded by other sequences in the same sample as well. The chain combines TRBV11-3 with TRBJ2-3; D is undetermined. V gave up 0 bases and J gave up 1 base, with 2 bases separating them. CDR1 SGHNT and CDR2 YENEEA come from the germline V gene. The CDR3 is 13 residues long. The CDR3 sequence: CASSLEGTDTQYF. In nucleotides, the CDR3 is TGTGCCAGCAGCTTAGAGGGCACAGATACGCAGTATTTT.

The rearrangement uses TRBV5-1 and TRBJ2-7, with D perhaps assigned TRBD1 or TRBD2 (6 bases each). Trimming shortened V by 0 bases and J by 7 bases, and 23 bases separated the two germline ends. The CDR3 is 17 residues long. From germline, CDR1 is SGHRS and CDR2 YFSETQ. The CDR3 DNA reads TGCGCCAGCAGCTTGGGGCCTTACAGGGAAACAGCGGGTGAGCAGTACTTC. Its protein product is CASSLGPYRETAGEQYF.

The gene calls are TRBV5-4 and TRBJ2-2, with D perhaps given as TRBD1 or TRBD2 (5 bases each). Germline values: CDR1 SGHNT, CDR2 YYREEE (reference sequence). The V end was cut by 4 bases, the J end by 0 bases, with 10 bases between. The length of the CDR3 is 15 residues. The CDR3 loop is CASSTGAANTGELFF. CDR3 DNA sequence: TGTGCCAGCAGCACCGGGGCGGCGAACACCGGGGAGCTGTTTTTT. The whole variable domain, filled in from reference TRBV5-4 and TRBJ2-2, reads ETGVTQSPTHLIKTRGQQVTLRCSSQSGHNTVSWYQQALGQGPQFIFQYYREEENGRGNFPPRFSGLQFPNYSSELNVNALELDDSALYLCASSTGAANTGELFFGEGSRLTVL.

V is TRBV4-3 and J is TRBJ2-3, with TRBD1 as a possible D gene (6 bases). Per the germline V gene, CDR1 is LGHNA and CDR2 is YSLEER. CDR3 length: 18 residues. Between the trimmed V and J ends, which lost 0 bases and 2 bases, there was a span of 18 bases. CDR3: CASSQDLGQGKATDTQYF. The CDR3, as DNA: TGCGCCAGCAGCCAAGATCTGGGCCAGGGGAAGGCCACAGATACGCAGTATTTT.

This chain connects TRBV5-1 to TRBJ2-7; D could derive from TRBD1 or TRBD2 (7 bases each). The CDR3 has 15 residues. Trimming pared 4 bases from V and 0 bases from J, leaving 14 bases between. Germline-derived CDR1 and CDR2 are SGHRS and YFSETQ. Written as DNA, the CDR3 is TGCGCCAGCAGCCCAGGGGGGGGAAGCTCCTACGAGCAGTACTTC. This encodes CASSPGGGSSYEQYF.

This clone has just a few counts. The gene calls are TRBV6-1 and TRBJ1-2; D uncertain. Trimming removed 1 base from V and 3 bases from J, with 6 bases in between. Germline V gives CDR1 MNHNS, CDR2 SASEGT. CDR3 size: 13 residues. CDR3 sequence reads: CASSEGTHYGYTF. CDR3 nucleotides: TGTGCCAGCAGTGAAGGGACCCACTATGGCTACACCTTC.

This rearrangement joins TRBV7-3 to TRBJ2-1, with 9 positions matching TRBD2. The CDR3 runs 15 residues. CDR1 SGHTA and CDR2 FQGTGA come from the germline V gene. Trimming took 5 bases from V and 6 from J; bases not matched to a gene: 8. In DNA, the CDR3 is TGTGCCAGCAGCGCCCCGGGCGGGAGGGGCAATGAGCAGTTCTTC. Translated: CASSAPGGRGNEQFF.

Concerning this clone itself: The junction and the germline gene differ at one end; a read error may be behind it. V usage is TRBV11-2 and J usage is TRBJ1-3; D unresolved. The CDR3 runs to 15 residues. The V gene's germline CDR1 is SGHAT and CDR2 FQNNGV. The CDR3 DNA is TGTGCCAGCAGCTTAGATTTGGGCCACGGGGTTGCCATACATTTT. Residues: CASSLDLGHGVAIHF.

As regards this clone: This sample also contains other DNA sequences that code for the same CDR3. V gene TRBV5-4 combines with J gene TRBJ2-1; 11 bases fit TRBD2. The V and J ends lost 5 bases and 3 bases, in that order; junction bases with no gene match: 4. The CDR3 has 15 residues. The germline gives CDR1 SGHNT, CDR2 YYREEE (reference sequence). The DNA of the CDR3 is TGTGCCAGCAGTTCCGGACTAGCGGGCTACAATGAGCAGTTCTTC. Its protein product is CASSSGLAGYNEQFF.